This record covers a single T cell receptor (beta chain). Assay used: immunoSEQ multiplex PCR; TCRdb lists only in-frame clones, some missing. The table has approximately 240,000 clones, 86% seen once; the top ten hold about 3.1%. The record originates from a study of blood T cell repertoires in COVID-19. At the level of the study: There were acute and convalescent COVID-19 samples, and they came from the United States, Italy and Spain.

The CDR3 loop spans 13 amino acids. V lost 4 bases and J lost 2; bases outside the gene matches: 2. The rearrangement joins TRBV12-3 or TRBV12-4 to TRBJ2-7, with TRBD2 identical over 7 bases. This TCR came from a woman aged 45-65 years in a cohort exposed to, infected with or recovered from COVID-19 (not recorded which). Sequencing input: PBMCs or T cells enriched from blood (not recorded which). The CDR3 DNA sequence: TGTGCCAGCAGTTGGGGGGGTACCTACGAGCAGTACTTC. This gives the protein CASSWGGTYEQYF.